These T cell receptor beta chains were read from a single sample in a study of blood T cells in healthy people across ages. From the 5' RACE reads, TCRdb called clonotypes with MiXCR, one entry per CDR3 protein. The profile shows 800,000 to 950,000 distinct CDR3 sequences, roughly 34% of them singletons. Specimen: blood. All receptors derive from a man aged 18 to 30 in good health. Each CDR3 is given with its conserved first and last residue. The D gene is left open where the match is weak. Clone sizes are given selectively: once, few, many, or a class where the clone is expanded.

>many|TRBV7-3|.|TRBJ2-1|14
CASSLGPGNNEQFF
TGTGCCAGCAGCTTGGGGCCCGGTAACAATGAGCAGTTCTTC
>few|TRBV4-2|TRBD1|TRBJ1-2|13
CASSQEKDRAYTF
TGTGCCAGCAGCCAAGAGAAGGACAGGGCCTACACCTTC
>few|TRBV7-6|.|TRBJ2-1|15
CASSLGRITYNEQFF
TGTGCCAGCAGCTTAGGGAGAATTACCTACAATGAGCAGTTCTTC
>.|TRBV4-1|.|TRBJ1-1|15
CASSHPTGEGPEAFF
TGCGCCAGCAGCCATCCGACCGGGGAAGGACCTGAAGCTTTCTTT
>once|TRBV7-2|.|TRBJ2-7|15
CASTKGRGPGNEQYF
TGTGCCAGCACCAAGGGCAGGGGCCCAGGGAATGAGCAGTACTTC
>.|TRBV29-1|.|TRBJ2-1|13
CSVGQGQAHEQFF
TGCAGCGTTGGTCAGGGTCAGGCTCATGAGCAGTTCTTC
>few|TRBV7-2|.|TRBJ2-3|16
CASVPAVGGGTDTQYF
TGTGCCAGCGTGCCCGCCGTGGGGGGAGGCACAGATACGCAGTATTTT
>.|TRBV20-1|TRBD1|TRBJ2-7|14
CSAPPQGSIYEQYF
TGCAGTGCTCCTCCACAGGGGAGTATCTATGAGCAGTACTTC
>few|TRBV12-3/TRBV12-4|TRBD2|TRBJ2-3|16
CASSLSAGGNTDTQYF
TGTGCCAGCAGTTTATCAGCGGGGGGGAACACAGATACGCAGTATTTT
>many|TRBV6-1|.|TRBJ1-2|16
CASSEAIAETYYGYTF
TGTGCCAGCAGTGAAGCGATCGCAGAGACTTACTATGGCTACACCTTC
>.|TRBV20-1|.|TRBJ1-2|12
CSASNSEYGYTF
TGCAGTGCTAGTAACAGTGAATATGGCTACACCTTC
>many|TRBV20-1|.|TRBJ2-7|15
CSAIRRGRQVYEQYF
TGCAGTGCTATCCGCAGGGGGAGGCAAGTCTACGAGCAGTACTTC
>.|TRBV20-1|TRBD2|TRBJ2-5|16
CSASVRLAGYQETQYF
TGCAGTGCTAGTGTCAGACTAGCGGGCTACCAAGAGACCCAGTACTTC
>.|TRBV7-2|.|TRBJ1-3|15
CASSLGQGTGNTIYF
TGTGCCAGCAGCTTAGGGCAGGGAACTGGAAACACCATATATTTT
>.|TRBV20-1|.|TRBJ2-7|13
CRGLRGGTYEQYF
TGCAGGGGTCTTAGGGGGGGTACCTACGAGCAGTACTTC
>few|TRBV2|.|TRBJ1-2|11
CASRPMRGYTF
TGTGCCAGCAGACCTATGAGGGGCTACACCTTC
>many|TRBV7-2|.|TRBJ2-5|15
CASILYQGVGETQYF
TGTGCCAGCATCCTGTACCAGGGTGTAGGGGAGACCCAGTACTTC
>.|TRBV27|.|TRBJ2-3|14
CASMRGGSMNTQYF
TGTGCCAGCATGAGGGGGGGGAGCATGAATACGCAGTATTTT
>once|TRBV27|.|TRBJ1-4|14
CASSSPTENEKLFF
TGTGCCAGCAGTTCTCCGACAGAGAATGAAAAACTGTTTTTT
>many|TRBV4-1|.|TRBJ1-2|16
CASSQRRDKQGHGYTF
TGCGCCAGCAGCCAAAGACGGGACAAACAGGGCCATGGCTACACCTTC
>.|TRBV12-3/TRBV12-4|TRBD1|TRBJ2-2|14
CASSFTGGSGELFF
TGTGCCAGCAGTTTTACAGGGGGGTCCGGGGAGCTGTTTTTT
>.|TRBV6-2/TRBV6-3|.|TRBJ2-1|13
CASSRTVGNEQFF
TGTGCCAGCAGCAGGACAGTAGGCAATGAGCAGTTCTTC
>.|TRBV7-3|.|TRBJ2-7|14
CASSFLHQGPEQYF
TGTGCCAGCAGCTTCCTTCACCAGGGCCCCGAGCAGTACTTC
>few|TRBV4-3|.|TRBJ2-1|16
CASSHLRVRAYNEQFF
TGCGCCAGCAGCCACCTGCGGGTGCGCGCCTACAATGAGCAGTTCTTC
>many|TRBV7-6|.|TRBJ2-5|14
CASSLPQRQETQYF
TGTGCCAGCAGCTTACCGCAGAGGCAAGAGACCCAGTACTTC
>.|TRBV12-3/TRBV12-4|.|TRBJ1-4|14
CASGTGSTNEKLFF
TGTGCCAGCGGTACGGGGTCGACTAATGAAAAACTGTTTTTT
>few|TRBV10-3|.|TRBJ1-2|15
CAISEGWDTDYGYTF
TGTGCCATCAGTGAGGGTTGGGACACGGACTATGGCTACACCTTC
>few|TRBV6-6|TRBD1|TRBJ1-1|14
CASSTRDRGNEAFF
TGTGCCAGCAGTACTAGGGACAGGGGAAACGAAGCTTTCTTT
>.|TRBV6-5|.|TRBJ1-1|14
CASSYSHTGVKAFF
TGTGCCAGCAGTTACTCGCACACCGGTGTGAAAGCTTTCTTT
>many|TRBV29-1|TRBD1|TRBJ2-7|15
CSVGDRDPLSYEQYF
TGCAGCGTTGGGGACAGGGACCCGCTTTCCTACGAGCAGTACTTC
>many|TRBV27|.|TRBJ2-1|13
CASSLGGRNEQFF
TGTGCCAGCAGTTTAGGAGGGAGAAATGAGCAGTTCTTC
>once|TRBV12-3/TRBV12-4|TRBD1|TRBJ1-1|14
CASSSSDRGGEAFF
TGTGCCAGCAGTTCCTCGGACAGGGGTGGTGAAGCTTTCTTT
>.|TRBV4-1|TRBD2|TRBJ2-1|15
CASSQGGGASYEQFF
TGCGCCAGCAGCCAAGGCGGGGGGGCCAGTTATGAGCAGTTCTTC
>.|TRBV20-1|.|TRBJ1-1|12
CSEADMNTEAFF
TGCAGTGAAGCAGATATGAACACTGAAGCTTTCTTT
>.|TRBV7-9|TRBD2|TRBJ2-1|17
CASSLRAGGFSYNEQFF
TGTGCCAGCAGCTTAAGGGCGGGGGGGTTCTCCTACAATGAGCAGTTCTTC
>many|TRBV7-2|TRBD1|TRBJ2-7|14
CASSLVGQGSEQYF
TGTGCCAGCAGCTTAGTGGGACAGGGTTCCGAGCAGTACTTC
>.|TRBV20-1|.|TRBJ2-2|13
CSASQQRAGELFF
TGCAGTGCCAGCCAACAGAGGGCCGGGGAGCTGTTTTTT
>.|TRBV27|.|TRBJ2-7|15
CASGGTAHDIHEQYF
TGTGCCAGCGGCGGGACGGCCCATGATATCCACGAGCAGTACTTC
>few|TRBV11-2|.|TRBJ2-7|16
CASSLDRQLRSYEQYF
TGTGCCAGCAGCTTAGATAGACAGCTCCGCTCCTACGAGCAGTACTTC
>.|TRBV7-2|TRBD1|TRBJ1-1|12
CASSSLDRGAFF
TGTGCCAGCAGCTCGCTAGACAGGGGTGCTTTCTTT
>once|TRBV7-8|.|TRBJ2-5|12
CASSPDGTRGYF
TGTGCCAGCAGCCCGGACGGTACTCGTGGGTACTTC
>.|TRBV7-9|TRBD2|TRBJ2-5|19
CASSFLAGPTRGGQETQYF
TGTGCCAGCAGCTTCTTAGCGGGGCCTACACGCGGGGGGCAAGAGACCCAGTACTTC
>many|TRBV4-3|.|TRBJ2-5|13
CASSPREGETQYF
TGCGCCAGCAGCCCGCGAGAGGGGGAGACCCAGTACTTC
>.|TRBV7-9|TRBD1|TRBJ2-7|15
CASSSYGTGEYEQYF
TGTGCCAGCAGCTCATACGGGACAGGGGAATACGAGCAGTACTTC
>.|TRBV7-2|TRBD1|TRBJ1-6|14
CASRTGASNSPLHF
TGTGCCAGCAGGACAGGGGCTTCTAATTCACCCCTCCACTTT
>.|TRBV4-1|TRBD1|TRBJ2-2|19
CASSPCFRDREYITGELFF
TGCGCCAGCAGCCCCTGTTTTAGGGACAGGGAGTATATAACCGGGGAGCTGTTTTTT
>.|TRBV29-1|.|TRBJ1-2|10
CSAYSNGYTF
TGCAGCGCCTACTCGAATGGCTACACCTTC
>.|TRBV7-3|.|TRBJ2-2|14
CASTLGGRTGELFF
TGTGCCAGCACCTTGGGGGGGCGCACCGGGGAGCTGTTTTTT
>few|TRBV11-1|.|TRBJ2-3|15
CASTSEGGSADTQYF
TGTGCCAGCACTAGCGAGGGAGGTTCGGCAGATACGCAGTATTTT
>.|TRBV12-3/TRBV12-4|.|TRBJ2-6|15
CASSLWRAGANVLTF
TGTGCCAGCAGTTTATGGAGGGCTGGGGCCAACGTCCTGACTTTC
>.|TRBV29-1|.|TRBJ2-5|12
CSVPKGGETQYF
TGCAGCGTTCCAAAGGGAGGAGAGACCCAGTACTTC
>.|TRBV6-4|.|TRBJ1-1|12
CASSDSGVEAFF
TGTGCCAGCAGTGACTCGGGCGTTGAAGCTTTCTTT
>once|TRBV25-1|TRBD1|TRBJ1-5|14
CASSQTGSSQPQHF
TGTGCCAGCTCCCAGACAGGGAGCAGTCAGCCCCAGCATTTT
>once|TRBV4-1|.|TRBJ1-1|15
CASSHPQGINTEPFF
TGCGCCAGCAGCCACCCACAGGGAATTAACACTGAACCTTTCTTT
>.|TRBV9|.|TRBJ2-5|15
CASNPSGHWDETQYF
TGTGCCAGCAACCCCTCGGGCCATTGGGATGAGACCCAGTACTTC